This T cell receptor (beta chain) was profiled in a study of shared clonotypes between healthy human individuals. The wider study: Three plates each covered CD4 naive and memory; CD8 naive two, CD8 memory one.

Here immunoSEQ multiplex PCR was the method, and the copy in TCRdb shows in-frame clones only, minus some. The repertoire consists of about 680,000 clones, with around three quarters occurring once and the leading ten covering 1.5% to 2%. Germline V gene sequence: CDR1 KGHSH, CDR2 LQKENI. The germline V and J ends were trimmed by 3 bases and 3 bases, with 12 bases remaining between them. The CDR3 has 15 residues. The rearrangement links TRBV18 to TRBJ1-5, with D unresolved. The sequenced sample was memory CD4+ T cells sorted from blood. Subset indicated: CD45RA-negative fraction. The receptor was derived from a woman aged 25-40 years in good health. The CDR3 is CASSPPGGLNQPQHF. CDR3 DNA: TGTGCCAGCTCACCCCCCGGAGGCCTCAATCAGCCCCAGCATTTT.